These T cell receptor beta chains were read from a single sample in a study of T-cell memory formation after mild COVID-19. TCRdb re-derived calls from the 5' RACE reads in MiXCR, one entry per CDR3 protein. The table includes 300,000 or so distinct CDR3 sequences, around a sixth detected once. The sample consisted of PBMCs or a T cell subset sorted from them (not recorded which). All receptors derive from a man aged 18-30 years who had mild COVID-19 (a few samples of this study predate the infection). Cell type and time point are not known. CDR3s include the opening cysteine and the closing phenylalanine or tryptophan. The D gene is left open where the match is weak. Some rows have no size entry. The others give once, few or many, or a class for an expanded clone.

clone size: few
D gene: .
V gene: TRBV20-1
J gene: TRBJ2-2
CDR3 protein: CSATGSNTGELFF
CDR3 DNA: TGCAGTGCCACAGGTTCGAACACCGGGGAGCTGTTTTTT

clone size: few
D gene: .
V gene: TRBV5-1
J gene: TRBJ1-2
CDR3 protein: CASSLATGTNYGYTF
CDR3 DNA: TGCGCCAGCAGCTTGGCAACGGGGACGAACTATGGCTACACCTTC

clone size: .
D gene: .
V gene: TRBV3-1
J gene: TRBJ1-5
CDR3 protein: CASSLGRGGNQPQHF
CDR3 DNA: TGTGCCAGCAGCCTAGGCAGGGGTGGGAATCAGCCCCAGCATTTT

clone size: .
D gene: TRBD1
V gene: TRBV15
J gene: TRBJ2-2
CDR3 protein: CATSSDRVPGELFF
CDR3 DNA: TGTGCCACCAGCAGTGACAGGGTCCCCGGGGAGCTGTTTTTT

clone size: few
D gene: .
V gene: TRBV7-2
J gene: TRBJ2-1
CDR3 protein: CASSIASLSSYNEQFF
CDR3 DNA: TGTGCCAGCAGCATTGCTAGCCTGAGCTCCTACAATGAGCAGTTCTTC

clone size: .
D gene: TRBD2
V gene: TRBV28
J gene: TRBJ2-3
CDR3 protein: CASTGGASGGSRTDTQYF
CDR3 DNA: TGTGCCAGCACTGGGGGGGCTAGCGGGGGGTCCCGCACAGATACGCAGTATTTT

clone size: .
D gene: .
V gene: TRBV18
J gene: TRBJ1-1
CDR3 protein: CASSPGATGMNTEAFF
CDR3 DNA: TGTGCCAGCTCACCAGGGGCGACAGGCATGAACACTGAAGCTTTCTTT

clone size: .
D gene: TRBD2
V gene: TRBV9
J gene: TRBJ2-1
CDR3 protein: CASSATSEYANEQFF
CDR3 DNA: TGTGCCAGCAGCGCGACTAGCGAATATGCCAATGAGCAGTTCTTC

clone size: .
D gene: TRBD2
V gene: TRBV20-1
J gene: TRBJ2-7
CDR3 protein: CSAYPGLASSYEQYF
CDR3 DNA: TGCAGTGCTTATCCGGGACTAGCAAGCTCCTACGAGCAGTACTTC

clone size: few
D gene: .
V gene: TRBV11-2
J gene: TRBJ2-3
CDR3 protein: CASSLERGILPDTQYF
CDR3 DNA: TGTGCCAGCAGCTTAGAACGGGGCATCCTTCCAGATACGCAGTATTTT

clone size: few
D gene: TRBD2
V gene: TRBV24-1
J gene: TRBJ2-5
CDR3 protein: CATSEGGRAAETQYF
CDR3 DNA: TGTGCCACCAGTGAGGGAGGGAGGGCAGCTGAGACCCAGTACTTC

clone size: .
D gene: .
V gene: TRBV3-1
J gene: TRBJ1-6
CDR3 protein: CASSFGYREEENSPLHF
CDR3 DNA: TGTGCCAGCAGCTTTGGGTACAGGGAGGAGGAAAATTCACCCCTCCACTTT

clone size: .
D gene: TRBD2
V gene: TRBV7-2
J gene: TRBJ2-3
CDR3 protein: CASSPSGGGVLQYF
CDR3 DNA: TGTGCCAGCAGCCCTAGCGGGGGCGGTGTTCTCCAGTATTTT

clone size: .
D gene: TRBD2
V gene: TRBV29-1
J gene: TRBJ2-5
CDR3 protein: CSVVISGGFQETQYF
CDR3 DNA: TGCAGCGTTGTGATTAGCGGGGGGTTCCAAGAGACCCAGTACTTC